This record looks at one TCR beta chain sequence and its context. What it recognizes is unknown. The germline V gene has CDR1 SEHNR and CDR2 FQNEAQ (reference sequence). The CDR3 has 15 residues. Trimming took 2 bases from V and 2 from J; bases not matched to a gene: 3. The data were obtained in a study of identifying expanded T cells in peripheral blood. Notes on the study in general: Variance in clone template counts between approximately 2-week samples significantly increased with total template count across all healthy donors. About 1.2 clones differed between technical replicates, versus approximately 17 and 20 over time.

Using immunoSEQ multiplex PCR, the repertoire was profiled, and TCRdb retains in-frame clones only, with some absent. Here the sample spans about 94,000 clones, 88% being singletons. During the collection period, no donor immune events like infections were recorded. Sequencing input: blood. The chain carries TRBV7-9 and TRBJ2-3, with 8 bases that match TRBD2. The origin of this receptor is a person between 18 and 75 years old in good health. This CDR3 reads CASSLLAGPTDTQYF. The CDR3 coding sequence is TGTGCCAGCAGCTTACTAGCGGGTCCCACAGATACGCAGTATTTT.